Sequencing of this T cell receptor (beta chain) was carried out in a study of cytomegalovirus exposure and HLA in healthy donors. Study-wide results and limits: A classifier reportedly called cytomegalovirus status with high sensitivity and specificity. It was found in a later analysis that first-cohort TCR clusters tended to co-occur in the 90 to 150 validation repertoires.

The donors were part of the validation cohort, which consisted of under 150 subjects and was separate from the first cohort of 600 to 850 subjects. Profiled with immunoSEQ multiplex PCR; TCRdb holds only in-frame clones, not every one. Here the sample spans some 130,000 clones, 89% being singletons. As to this clone: Its antigen is not identified.

The CDR3 has 13 residues. Unmatched junction bases numbered 4, after V lost 8 bases and J lost 3 bases. Looked up from germline, CDR1 is SNHLY and CDR2 is FYNNEI. Sequenced material: PBMCs. The genes are TRBV2 and TRBJ1-5; TRBD1 matches at 7 bases. This clonotype was sampled from a young woman in good health and CMV-seronegative. This CDR3 reads CASQDRFNQPQHF. The CDR3 DNA sequence: TGTGCCAGCCAGGACAGGTTCAATCAGCCCCAGCATTTT.